The T cell receptor (beta chain) under discussion was sequenced for a study of T cell repertoires in cytomegalovirus infection (dated by TCRdb to about 2019). About the investigation overall: Recently identified HLA-C-restricted CMV epitopes, whose presentation resists viral immunomodulation, were targeted by peptide stimulations together with well-studied HLA-B-restricted epitopes. Donor HLA type was relevant to the analysis, as public TCR beta signatures indicated carriage of CMV infection together with the matching HLA type.

The V and J ends are trimmed by 6 bases and 1 base, leaving 9 bases between them. The germline V gene encodes CDR1 DFQATT and CDR2 SNEGSKA (reference sequence). The CDR3 spans 12 residues, from the cysteine through the phenylalanine. This entry keeps only the CDR3 DNA: 36 bases, framed from base 1. As to this clonotype: Its specific antigen is unknown. Base-call qualities are not available, and no considerably larger clone is one nucleotide away.

The sample's treatment or condition, from its label and the paper: in vitro stimulation with specific CMV peptide epitopes to enrich CMV-specific T cells. The run used an Illumina HiSeq 1500. Through fastp at Q25 and MiXCR, TCRdb rebuilt clones from the public reads, retaining in-frame beta chains. Rows matching on CDR3 protein sequence are summarized as one entry with the most common DNA and genes. Here the sample has roughly 700,000 distinct CDR3 sequences; approximately 33% occur a single time. The ten top clones hold approximately 18% of the sample. Overall study outcomes, separate from this receptor: The ex vivo response was dominated by HLA-C-restricted CMV-specific TCR beta clonotypes, which also provided the single most frequent clonotype in two of eight donors. Cumulative frequency of public TCR beta family members discriminated carriers of CMV infection plus the relevant HLA type in this cohort and an independent approximately 370-donor cohort.

Sequenced here: cultured PBMCs, sampled from culture after CMV antigen stimulation. The receptor chain draws on TRBV20-1 and TRBJ1-2; the D gene is possibly TRBD1, with 6 bases matching. The clonotype comes from a human donor in good health (CMV status not recorded). Some clones in this sample may be carry-over from other donors' samples. The CDR3 here reads CSARQDNYGYTF. The DNA is as follows: TGCAGTGCCCGACAGGATAACTATGGCTACACCTTC.